This T cell receptor (beta chain) emerged from a study of blood T cells in healthy people across ages. Study results and limitations: Investigators viewed diversity estimates from one million T cells as underestimates, the study reported.

Germline V lookup: CDR1 MNHEY, CDR2 SVGAGI. The CDR3 loop spans 13 amino acids. The V and J ends lost 2 bases and 0 bases respectively, with 5 bases between them. Next came a second PCR, run for roughly 6 to 11 cycles, which used a sample-barcoded 5' primer along with a J-beta primer mix. TCRdb re-derived calls from the 5' RACE reads in MiXCR, one entry per CDR3 protein. Of 800,000 to 950,000 distinct CDR3 sequences listed, under 35% are singletons. This clonotype appeared many times. Its antigen remains unidentified. These data were also reused for a study on T cells of mothers and their children. That report notes: The donor cohort consisted of a few healthy Caucasian mothers and their six children. Related mother-child pairs showed slightly, non-significantly higher overlap than unrelated pairs. It was observed that no persistent microchimeric T cell clones could be detected.

Sequences were obtained from blood. The chain carries TRBV6-5 and TRBJ2-7; D call uncertain. This receptor was identified in a woman in her thirties or forties in good health. In nucleotides, the CDR3 is TGTGCCAGCAGTTACCAGAGCTCCTACGAGCAGTACTTC. This encodes CASSYQSSYEQYF.